This is a list of T cell receptor beta chains from one sample in a study of read filtering for tumor transcriptome and immune sequencing. MiXCR, applied by TCRdb to the reads, yields one record per CDR3 protein. The data contain under 30,000 distinct CDR3 sequences, approximately 22% of them singletons. The sample comprised a population of CD138-negative cells sorted from bone marrow. These receptors originate from a donor at least 40 years old with multiple myeloma. Both conserved end residues are part of each CDR3. Fields, in order: D gene, J gene, clone size, V gene, CDR3 protein, CDR3 DNA. A D gene is named only where the DNA matches it firmly. Clone size, where shown, is once, few, many, or a class for clones that have expanded.

D gene: -
J gene: TRBJ1-2
clone size: many
V gene: TRBV28
CDR3 protein: CASSSYYGYTF
CDR3 DNA: TGTGCCAGCAGTTCTTACTATGGCTACACCTTC

D gene: -
J gene: TRBJ1-1
clone size: -
V gene: TRBV6-6
CDR3 protein: CASRRRDNTEAFF
CDR3 DNA: TGTGCCAGCAGGCGCAGGGATAACACTGAAGCTTTCTTT

D gene: TRBD2
J gene: TRBJ2-1
clone size: many
V gene: TRBV18
CDR3 protein: CASSWTRNNEQFF
CDR3 DNA: TGTGCCAGCTCCTGGACTAGAAACAATGAGCAGTTCTTC

D gene: TRBD1
J gene: TRBJ1-2
clone size: many
V gene: TRBV20-1
CDR3 protein: CSARPLPRGNYGYTF
CDR3 DNA: TGCAGTGCTAGACCGCTTCCCAGGGGGAACTATGGCTACACCTTC

D gene: TRBD1
J gene: TRBJ2-5
clone size: -
V gene: TRBV2
CDR3 protein: CASSLDRDQTQYF
CDR3 DNA: TGTGCCAGCAGTTTGGACAGGGACCAGACCCAGTACTTC

D gene: TRBD1
J gene: TRBJ1-5
clone size: few
V gene: TRBV5-1
CDR3 protein: CASSLDGQGSNQPQHF
CDR3 DNA: TGCGCCAGCAGCTTGGATGGACAGGGTAGCAATCAGCCCCAGCATTTT

D gene: TRBD1
J gene: TRBJ1-1
clone size: many
V gene: TRBV18
CDR3 protein: CASSPPQGRGTEAFF
CDR3 DNA: TGTGCCAGCTCACCACCACAGGGGAGGGGAACTGAAGCTTTCTTT

D gene: -
J gene: TRBJ2-7
clone size: many
V gene: TRBV6-2/TRBV6-3
CDR3 protein: CASSLTRGTAAYEQYF
CDR3 DNA: TGTGCCAGCAGTTTGACCCGCGGGACAGCAGCCTACGAGCAGTACTTC

D gene: -
J gene: TRBJ1-1
clone size: many
V gene: TRBV10-3
CDR3 protein: CASRLSTEAFF
CDR3 DNA: TGTGCCAGCCGGTTGAGCACTGAAGCTTTCTTT

D gene: TRBD2
J gene: TRBJ2-1
clone size: medium-sized
V gene: TRBV19
CDR3 protein: CASSILSGGDNEQFF
CDR3 DNA: TGTGCCAGTAGTATCTTGAGCGGGGGGGACAATGAGCAGTTCTTC

D gene: -
J gene: TRBJ1-1
clone size: -
V gene: TRBV10-3
CDR3 protein: CAISSDRRNTEAFF
CDR3 DNA: TGTGCCATCAGCAGTGACAGAAGGAACACTGAAGCTTTCTTT

D gene: -
J gene: TRBJ2-1
clone size: many
V gene: TRBV5-4
CDR3 protein: CASSFGAGSGDEQFF
CDR3 DNA: TGTGCCAGCAGCTTCGGTGCTGGTAGTGGGGATGAGCAGTTCTTC

D gene: -
J gene: TRBJ2-3
clone size: medium-sized
V gene: TRBV28
CDR3 protein: CASSSPLLQETSTDTQYF
CDR3 DNA: TGTGCCAGCAGTTCTCCCCTTTTACAGGAGACTAGCACAGATACGCAGTATTTT